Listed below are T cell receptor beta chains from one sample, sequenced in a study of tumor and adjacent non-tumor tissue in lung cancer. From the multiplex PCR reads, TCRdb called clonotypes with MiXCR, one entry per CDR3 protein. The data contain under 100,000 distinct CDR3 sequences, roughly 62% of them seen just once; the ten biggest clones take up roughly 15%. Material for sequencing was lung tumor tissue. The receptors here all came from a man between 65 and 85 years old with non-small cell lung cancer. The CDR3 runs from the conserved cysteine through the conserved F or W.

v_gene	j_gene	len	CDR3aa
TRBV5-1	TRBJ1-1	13	CASSQGGNTEAFF
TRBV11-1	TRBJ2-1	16	CANSPRAGPPYNEQFF
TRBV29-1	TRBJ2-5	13	CSVEGIGMETQYF
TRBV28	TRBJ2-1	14	CASAVTENNNEQFF
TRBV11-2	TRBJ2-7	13	CTSGLVKGHEQYF
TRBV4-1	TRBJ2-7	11	CASSHRYEQYF
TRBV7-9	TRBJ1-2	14	CASSRPGQGHGYTF
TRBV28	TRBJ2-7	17	CASSDIGTGRPSYEQYF
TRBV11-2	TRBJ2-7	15	CASSLVVRGQYEQYF
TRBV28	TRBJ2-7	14	CATVEWTGSYEQYF
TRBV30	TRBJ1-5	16	CARSVRGRFGNQPQHF
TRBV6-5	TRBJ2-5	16	CASNYSTPPDSETQYF
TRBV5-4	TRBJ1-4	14	CATKQGAANEKLVF